The rows below give T cell receptor beta chains drawn from one sample of a study of vaccination effects on CD4 cells after COVID-19. Their antigen targets remain unknown. The method was immunoSEQ multiplex PCR; TCRdb's version includes in-frame clones alone and lacks a portion of them. The repertoire includes 25,000 to 35,000 clones, around 75% of them detected once, and around 32% sits in the top ten. The sequencing used CD4+ T cells from PBMCs cultured with SARS-CoV-2 spike peptides, collected before COVID-19 vaccination. All receptors derive from a human donor who received a COVID-19 vaccine. The CDR3 runs from the conserved cysteine through the conserved F or W. D genes are given only for firm matches. Expanded clones get a size class; other rows say once, few or many, or leave the size out.

>TRBV19|NA|TRBJ1-5|NA
TGTGCCAGTAGTAGCGGAGGTGGAAGCAATCAGCCCCAGCATTTT
CASSSGGGSNQPQHF
>TRBV5-1|TRBD1|TRBJ1-4|NA
TGCGCCAGCAGCTTCGGGGGACAGATTAATGAAAAACTGTTTTTT
CASSFGGQINEKLFF
>TRBV7-2|NA|TRBJ2-2|NA
TGTGCCAGCAGCTCTGGGGCTAACCCCGGGGAGCTGTTTTTT
CASSSGANPGELFF
>TRBV7-2|NA|TRBJ1-1|NA
TGTGCCAGCAGCTTAGAGGGGTACGGGCGCACTGAAGCTTTCTTT
CASSLEGYGRTEAFF
>TRBV28|NA|TRBJ1-2|NA
TGTGCCAGCAGTTCCGACCGGGACGGCTATGGCTACACCTTC
CASSSDRDGYGYTF
>TRBV28|NA|TRBJ2-7|NA
TGTGCCAGCAGTTTAAAAGGGGCGAGCTACTCCTACGAGCAGTACTTC
CASSLKGASYSYEQYF
>TRBV5-4|NA|TRBJ1-5|NA
TGTGCCAGCAGCTTGTCAGGGAATCAGCCCCAGCATTTT
CASSLSGNQPQHF
>TRBV11-2|TRBD1|TRBJ1-2|NA
TGTGCCAGCAGCTCGACAGGGTGGTATGGCTACACCTTC
CASSSTGWYGYTF
>TRBV5-8|TRBD2|TRBJ2-3|NA
TGTGCCAGCAACCCTAGCGGGGGGGTCACAGATACGCAGTATTTT
CASNPSGGVTDTQYF
>TRBV27|NA|TRBJ1-5|few
TGTGCCACGAGTGAAGGGGGAAGATATCAGCCCCAGCATTTT
CATSEGGRYQPQHF
>TRBV3-1/TRBV3-2|TRBD1|TRBJ2-2|NA
TGTGCCAGCAGCCTCGGACAGGGGGCGAACACCGGGGAGCTGTTTTTT
CASSLGQGANTGELFF
>TRBV5-1|NA|TRBJ1-4|NA
TGCGCCAGCAGCTTTGAGGGGAGGGGCACTAATGAAAAACTGTTTTTT
CASSFEGRGTNEKLFF
>TRBV27|NA|TRBJ1-5|few
TGTGCCAGCAGTTTGGACTACAATCAGCCCCAGCATTTT
CASSLDYNQPQHF
>TRBV19|NA|TRBJ2-2|NA
TGTGCCAGTAGTATCAGGGGACCCGGGGAGCTGTTTTTT
CASSIRGPGELFF
>TRBV7-8|NA|TRBJ1-5|NA
TGTGCCAGCAGCGCCTATGGTGGAGGGAACAATCAGCCCCAGCATTTT
CASSAYGGGNNQPQHF
>TRBV11-2|NA|TRBJ2-7|few
TGTGCCAGCAGCCACATTCGGGACACTGACGAGCAGTACTTC
CASSHIRDTDEQYF
>TRBV5-1|TRBD2|TRBJ2-3|NA
TGCGCCAGCGGTTACAGCGGGGGGACTAGCACAGATACGCAGTATTTT
CASGYSGGTSTDTQYF
>TRBV3-1/TRBV3-2|NA|TRBJ1-3|once
TGTGCCAGCAGCCACGGAGGACGGACCTCTGGAAACACCATATATTTT
CASSHGGRTSGNTIYF
>TRBV19|TRBD1|TRBJ1-6|NA
TGTGCCAGTAACCCGACAGGGTCGGGTTCACCCCTCCACTTT
CASNPTGSGSPLHF
>TRBV6-5|TRBD2|TRBJ2-1|NA
TGTGCCAGCACGGTAGCGGGACTCTACAATGAGCAGTTCTTC
CASTVAGLYNEQFF